These T cell receptor beta chains were read from a single sample in a study of blood T cell repertoires in COVID-19. Sequenced by immunoSEQ multiplex PCR; TCRdb stores in-frame clones only, minus some. The sample records approximately 150,000 clones, 80% to 85% being singletons. The specimen was peripheral blood. Every receptor here comes from a man aged 65-85 years with active or convalescent COVID-19. CDR3s include the opening cysteine and the closing phenylalanine or tryptophan. The D gene is left open where the match is weak. Part of the rows lack a size; the others show once, few, many or a class for expanded clones.

abundance: -; v_gene: TRBV4-3; j_gene: TRBJ2-3; d_gene: -; CDR3nt: TGCGCCAGCAGCCAAGATCCGGGAGATACGCAGTATTTT; CDR3aa: CASSQDPGDTQYF
abundance: -; v_gene: TRBV7-3; j_gene: TRBJ2-1; d_gene: TRBD2; CDR3nt: TGTGCCAGCAGCTCGGGACTAGCGGGATTTGATGAGCAGTTCTTC; CDR3aa: CASSSGLAGFDEQFF
abundance: -; v_gene: TRBV2; j_gene: TRBJ1-1; d_gene: -; CDR3nt: TGTGCCAGCAGTGAAGCTGCCCTTCGGCAGGGATACCTGGCTTTCTTT; CDR3aa: CASSEAALRQGYLAFF
abundance: -; v_gene: TRBV20-1; j_gene: TRBJ1-4; d_gene: -; CDR3nt: TGCAGTGCGAGATTAAATGAAAAACTGTTTTTT; CDR3aa: CSARLNEKLFF
abundance: few; v_gene: TRBV7-2; j_gene: TRBJ2-2; d_gene: -; CDR3nt: TGTGCCAGCAGCCCCCCGGACAAGACGAACACCGGGGAGCTGTTTTTT; CDR3aa: CASSPPDKTNTGELFF
abundance: -; v_gene: TRBV5-5; j_gene: TRBJ1-2; d_gene: -; CDR3nt: TGTGCCAGCACCCTCGCTGTTTCGGACAGCCTCTATGGCTACACCTTC; CDR3aa: CASTLAVSDSLYGYTF
abundance: -; v_gene: TRBV15; j_gene: TRBJ1-5; d_gene: TRBD1; CDR3nt: TGTGCCACCAGCCGGGACAGGGGTTTCGGGAGCAATCAGCCCCAGCATTTT; CDR3aa: CATSRDRGFGSNQPQHF
abundance: -; v_gene: TRBV7-3; j_gene: TRBJ1-1; d_gene: -; CDR3nt: TGTGCCAGCAGCCCCCGGGGCGGGGGCACTGAAGCTTTCTTT; CDR3aa: CASSPRGGGTEAFF
abundance: once; v_gene: TRBV15; j_gene: TRBJ1-2; d_gene: TRBD1; CDR3nt: TGTGCCACCAGCAGAGATAGGATGCCAGGGGGCATGAATGGCTACACCTTC; CDR3aa: CATSRDRMPGGMNGYTF
abundance: -; v_gene: TRBV5-1; j_gene: TRBJ2-3; d_gene: -; CDR3nt: TGCGCCAGCAGCCCTGGAACGGGGGATACGCAGTATTTT; CDR3aa: CASSPGTGDTQYF
abundance: -; v_gene: TRBV29-1; j_gene: TRBJ1-5; d_gene: TRBD1; CDR3nt: TGCAGCGTGACCCAGGGGGCTCTAAGCAATCAGCCCCAGCATTTT; CDR3aa: CSVTQGALSNQPQHF
abundance: -; v_gene: TRBV4-3; j_gene: TRBJ2-5; d_gene: TRBD2; CDR3nt: TGCGCCAGCAGCTTAGTGGTACCGGGACTAGCGGGGGGCGAGACCCAGTACTTC; CDR3aa: CASSLVVPGLAGGETQYF
abundance: once; v_gene: TRBV4-3; j_gene: TRBJ2-2; d_gene: -; CDR3nt: TGCGCCAGCAGGACAGGGAGGTACACCGGGGAGCTGTTTTTT; CDR3aa: CASRTGRYTGELFF
abundance: -; v_gene: TRBV6-2/TRBV6-3; j_gene: TRBJ1-5; d_gene: -; CDR3nt: TGTGCCAGCAGTTACCCCCCGGGCAATCAGCCCCAGCATTTT; CDR3aa: CASSYPPGNQPQHF
abundance: -; v_gene: TRBV5-1; j_gene: TRBJ2-7; d_gene: -; CDR3nt: TGCGCCAGCAGCGCTGGACAGTACTACGAGCAGTACTTC; CDR3aa: CASSAGQYYEQYF
abundance: -; v_gene: TRBV19; j_gene: TRBJ2-7; d_gene: TRBD1; CDR3nt: TGTGCCAGTACTCAGACAGGGGCATACGAGCAGTACTTC; CDR3aa: CASTQTGAYEQYF
abundance: -; v_gene: TRBV18; j_gene: TRBJ1-2; d_gene: -; CDR3nt: TGTGCCAGCTCACCTAGATCAGGGGCCTTGGGCGGCTACACCTTC; CDR3aa: CASSPRSGALGGYTF
abundance: -; v_gene: TRBV15; j_gene: TRBJ2-6; d_gene: TRBD1; CDR3nt: TGTGCCACCAGCAGAACGGACAGGGGGCCTGGGGCCAACGTCCTGACTTTC; CDR3aa: CATSRTDRGPGANVLTF
abundance: -; v_gene: TRBV9; j_gene: TRBJ1-1; d_gene: -; CDR3nt: TGTGCCAGCAGCGTAGAACCAGCGGGGGTGGGCACTGAAGCTTTCTTT; CDR3aa: CASSVEPAGVGTEAFF
abundance: -; v_gene: TRBV7-2; j_gene: TRBJ1-1; d_gene: -; CDR3nt: TGTGCCAGCAGCTTAGTGCCTGTCGCTATGAACACTGAAGCTTTCTTT; CDR3aa: CASSLVPVAMNTEAFF
abundance: -; v_gene: TRBV3-1/TRBV3-2; j_gene: TRBJ1-5; d_gene: -; CDR3nt: TGTGCCAGCAGCCAAGTAGGGGCCCAGCCCCAGCATTTT; CDR3aa: CASSQVGAQPQHF
abundance: -; v_gene: TRBV27; j_gene: TRBJ2-1; d_gene: TRBD1; CDR3nt: TGTGCCAGCAGTTTATCCTCCGGGACAGACTACAATGAGCAGTTCTTC; CDR3aa: CASSLSSGTDYNEQFF
abundance: -; v_gene: TRBV7-7; j_gene: TRBJ2-3; d_gene: -; CDR3nt: TGTGCCAGCAGCCCCGAGTGGGCCACAGATACGCAGTATTTT; CDR3aa: CASSPEWATDTQYF
abundance: few; v_gene: TRBV3-1/TRBV3-2; j_gene: TRBJ1-1; d_gene: TRBD1; CDR3nt: TGTGCCAGCAGCCAAGGGGGCCAGGGGGCGGGCACTGAAGCTTTCTTT; CDR3aa: CASSQGGQGAGTEAFF
abundance: -; v_gene: TRBV5-1; j_gene: TRBJ2-2; d_gene: TRBD1; CDR3nt: TGCGCCAGCAGCCCGGGACAGATAAACACCGGGGAGCTGTTTTTT; CDR3aa: CASSPGQINTGELFF
abundance: -; v_gene: TRBV3-1/TRBV3-2; j_gene: TRBJ2-7; d_gene: -; CDR3nt: TGTGCCAGCAGCCAGGGCAGGGTCTACGAGCAGTACTTC; CDR3aa: CASSQGRVYEQYF
abundance: -; v_gene: TRBV7-2; j_gene: TRBJ2-5; d_gene: -; CDR3nt: TGTGCCAGCAGCACTGTAGCGCTACAAGAGACCCAGTACTTC; CDR3aa: CASSTVALQETQYF
abundance: -; v_gene: TRBV5-1; j_gene: TRBJ2-1; d_gene: TRBD2; CDR3nt: TGCGCCAGCAGCGTATATTTAGCGGGAGCTTACAATGAGCAGTTCTTC; CDR3aa: CASSVYLAGAYNEQFF
abundance: -; v_gene: TRBV6-5; j_gene: TRBJ2-1; d_gene: TRBD1; CDR3nt: TGTGCCAGCAGTTACGGGACAGGGTATTTTCGCGATGAGCAGTTCTTC; CDR3aa: CASSYGTGYFRDEQFF
abundance: -; v_gene: TRBV6-5; j_gene: TRBJ1-2; d_gene: TRBD1; CDR3nt: TGTGCCAGCACCCCTAACAGGGGCTATGGCTACACCTTC; CDR3aa: CASTPNRGYGYTF
abundance: -; v_gene: TRBV9; j_gene: TRBJ2-1; d_gene: TRBD2; CDR3nt: TGTGCCAGCAGCGTAGAAGGTAGCGGGAGCCCAAGCTCCTACAATGAGCAGTTCTTC; CDR3aa: CASSVEGSGSPSSYNEQFF
abundance: -; v_gene: TRBV10-3; j_gene: TRBJ1-1; d_gene: -; CDR3nt: TGTGCCATCAGTGAGTCGGCAGGGATTAACACTGAAGCTTTCTTT; CDR3aa: CAISESAGINTEAFF
abundance: few; v_gene: TRBV10-3; j_gene: TRBJ2-7; d_gene: TRBD1; CDR3nt: TGTGCCATCAGTGAGTCAGGGACAGCGAAAGCCTACGAGCAGTACTTC; CDR3aa: CAISESGTAKAYEQYF
abundance: -; v_gene: TRBV29-1; j_gene: TRBJ2-1; d_gene: TRBD2; CDR3nt: TGCAGCGTTGGTACTAGCGGATACAATGAGCAGTTCTTC; CDR3aa: CSVGTSGYNEQFF
abundance: -; v_gene: TRBV27; j_gene: TRBJ1-4; d_gene: -; CDR3nt: TGTGCCAGCAGTTTATCGGGGGCCTTAGAAAAACTGTTTTTT; CDR3aa: CASSLSGALEKLFF
abundance: -; v_gene: TRBV12-5; j_gene: TRBJ2-1; d_gene: -; CDR3nt: TGTGCTAGTGGCCCGGGACACCTCTACAATGAGCAGTTCTTC; CDR3aa: CASGPGHLYNEQFF
abundance: -; v_gene: TRBV5-4; j_gene: TRBJ2-5; d_gene: TRBD2; CDR3nt: TGTGCCAGCAGCACCGGACTAGCGGGAGTTAGGGAGACCCAGTACTTC; CDR3aa: CASSTGLAGVRETQYF
abundance: -; v_gene: TRBV2; j_gene: TRBJ2-5; d_gene: -; CDR3nt: TGTGCCAGCTCGGTCATGCGAGAGACCCAGTACTTC; CDR3aa: CASSVMRETQYF
abundance: -; v_gene: TRBV30; j_gene: TRBJ1-5; d_gene: -; CDR3nt: TGTGCCTGGAGTCCCTTTGGGGCCGCCGATCAGCCCCAGCATTTT; CDR3aa: CAWSPFGAADQPQHF
abundance: -; v_gene: TRBV30; j_gene: TRBJ1-2; d_gene: TRBD1; CDR3nt: TGTGCCTGGAGTGTAGACAGGGTTAACTATGGCTACACCTTC; CDR3aa: CAWSVDRVNYGYTF
abundance: -; v_gene: TRBV9; j_gene: TRBJ2-1; d_gene: TRBD2; CDR3nt: TGTGCCAGCAGTGGGGCTAGCGGACTAATGTACAATGAGCAGTTCTTC; CDR3aa: CASSGASGLMYNEQFF
abundance: -; v_gene: TRBV7-9; j_gene: TRBJ2-1; d_gene: TRBD1; CDR3nt: TGTGCCAGCAGCTTATCGGGACAGGGTCTAAATGAGCAGTTCTTC; CDR3aa: CASSLSGQGLNEQFF
abundance: -; v_gene: TRBV7-2; j_gene: TRBJ1-2; d_gene: TRBD1; CDR3nt: TGTGCCAGCAGCTTAGCGCCGGGACAGGAGCTCTATGGCTACACCTTC; CDR3aa: CASSLAPGQELYGYTF
abundance: few; v_gene: TRBV28; j_gene: TRBJ1-5; d_gene: -; CDR3nt: TGTGCCAGCAGTCCCCCGGAGGGAGACAATCAGCCCCAGCATTTT; CDR3aa: CASSPPEGDNQPQHF
abundance: -; v_gene: TRBV6-5; j_gene: TRBJ2-7; d_gene: TRBD1; CDR3nt: TGTGCCAGCAGCACCGACAGGGGAAGCTCCTACGAGCAGTACTTC; CDR3aa: CASSTDRGSSYEQYF
abundance: -; v_gene: TRBV5-1; j_gene: TRBJ1-1; d_gene: TRBD1; CDR3nt: TGCGCCACCTCCCCTTTACAGGGGACGAACACTGAAGCTTTCTTT; CDR3aa: CATSPLQGTNTEAFF
abundance: -; v_gene: TRBV7-9; j_gene: TRBJ1-4; d_gene: -; CDR3nt: TGTGCCAGCAGCTTAGAGGCAGGGATTAATGAAAAACTGTTTTTT; CDR3aa: CASSLEAGINEKLFF
abundance: -; v_gene: TRBV5-1; j_gene: TRBJ1-6; d_gene: TRBD1; CDR3nt: TGCGCCAGCAGGCCCGGGACAGGGGAATCACCCCTCCACTTT; CDR3aa: CASRPGTGESPLHF
abundance: -; v_gene: TRBV20-1; j_gene: TRBJ2-1; d_gene: -; CDR3nt: TGCAGTGCTAGTGTGCCCCCGGGGTACAATGAGCAGTTCTTC; CDR3aa: CSASVPPGYNEQFF
abundance: -; v_gene: TRBV18; j_gene: TRBJ1-1; d_gene: TRBD1; CDR3nt: TGTGCCAGCTCACAGACAGGGGGCACTGAAGCTTTCTTT; CDR3aa: CASSQTGGTEAFF
abundance: -; v_gene: TRBV30; j_gene: TRBJ2-2; d_gene: TRBD1; CDR3nt: TGTGCCTGGAGCCTCGGACAGGGGGCCACCGGGGAGCTGTTTTTT; CDR3aa: CAWSLGQGATGELFF
abundance: -; v_gene: TRBV2; j_gene: TRBJ1-2; d_gene: TRBD1; CDR3nt: TGTGCCAGCAGTACGGGACAGGTGAACGGCTACACCTTC; CDR3aa: CASSTGQVNGYTF
abundance: -; v_gene: TRBV18; j_gene: TRBJ1-1; d_gene: -; CDR3nt: TGTGCCAGCTCACCATCAGGGAAGCTCGCTGAAGCTTTCTTT; CDR3aa: CASSPSGKLAEAFF
abundance: once; v_gene: TRBV6-2/TRBV6-3; j_gene: TRBJ2-1; d_gene: -; CDR3nt: TGTGCCAGCAGTTACTCCCGGGGGGCGGCTGAGCAGTTCTTC; CDR3aa: CASSYSRGAAEQFF
abundance: once; v_gene: TRBV7-3; j_gene: TRBJ2-3; d_gene: TRBD2; CDR3nt: TGTGCCAGCAGCCCCAGTAGCGGGAAGGGTACAGATACGCAGTATTTT; CDR3aa: CASSPSSGKGTDTQYF
abundance: -; v_gene: TRBV10-3; j_gene: TRBJ2-2; d_gene: TRBD2; CDR3nt: TGTGCCATCGGGCGCGGGGGGGCGAACACCGGGGAGCTGTTTTTT; CDR3aa: CAIGRGGANTGELFF
abundance: -; v_gene: TRBV6-6; j_gene: TRBJ2-1; d_gene: -; CDR3nt: TGTGCCAGCAGTCCGGACAGCCGGAATGAGCAGTTCTTC; CDR3aa: CASSPDSRNEQFF